The clone carrying this TCR beta chain was counted between two and nine times. Its antigen is not identified. Each CDR3 protein gets one entry after TCRdb re-called the 5' RACE reads with MiXCR. The sample records over 50,000 distinct CDR3 sequences, approximately 25% being singletons. The V gene's germline CDR1 is SGHTA and CDR2 FQGNSA. V was pared by 1 base and J by 5 bases, with 9 bases between. The CDR3 totals 14 residues. Purified naive CD4+ T cells were depleted of CD25+ Tregs. Study observations and caveats: Tumor Treg TCRs overlapped most with tumor naive CD4+ cells. In terms of TCR gene usage, tumor memory CD4+ T cells clustered together with blood and lymph node memory CD4+ cells, as well as with lymph node naive CD4+ cells.

The origin of this receptor is a female donor with breast cancer. This chain connects TRBV7-2 to TRBJ2-1, with D possibly called TRBD1 or TRBD2 (5 bases each). The sample consisted of tumor-infiltrating naive CD4+ T cells sorted from the breast tumor. The subset is: naive CD4+ T cells, CD4+CD45RA+CD25-. CDR3 bases: TGTGCCAGCAGCTTAGGAGGGGTCAACAATGAGCAGTTCTTC. Its protein is CASSLGGVNNEQFF.